This T cell receptor (beta chain) was identified during a study of blood T cells in healthy people across ages. A sample-barcoded 5' primer and a J-beta primer mix were used in a second PCR of roughly 7 to 12 cycles. Via MiXCR, TCRdb re-called the 5' RACE reads, giving one row per CDR3 protein. The sample lists 540,000 or so distinct CDR3 sequences; about 25% were seen once. A further study also used this sample, focusing on T cells of mothers and their children.

Sequencing was performed on blood. The clonotype was recovered from a boy aged 5 to 17 in good health.

CDR3 DNA sequence: TGCGCCAGCGGGACCGAGGCGAACACCGGGGAGCTGTTTTTT. Its translation is CASGTEANTGELFF. The chain uses TRBV5-1 and TRBJ2-2, with D possibly called TRBD1 or TRBD2 (5 bases each). V shed 7 bases and J shed 0 bases, with 10 bases lying between them. Germline assignment: CDR1 SGHRS and CDR2 YFSETQ. The CDR3 sequence is 14 residues long.